A selection of T cell receptor beta chains follows, all from one sample in a study of T cells in localized non-small cell lung cancer. Produced via immunoSEQ multiplex PCR; TCRdb's table is partial and in-frame only. This table has some 15,000 clones, about 85% appearing once. Sequenced here: peripheral blood, sampled before any cancer treatment. The source of these receptors is a female donor aged 60 or older with stage I squamous cell lung carcinoma. Each CDR3 is given with its conserved first and last residue. Fields, in order: D gene, clone size, V gene, J gene, CDR3 protein, CDR3 DNA. D genes are given only for firm matches. Only part of the rows carry a size: once, few, many, or a class if the clone is expanded.

d_call: TRBD1
clone_size: .
v_call: TRBV27
j_call: TRBJ1-1
cdr3_aa: CATRTGVGTEAFF
cdr3_nt: TGTGCCACCCGAACAGGGGTCGGAACTGAAGCTTTCTTT

d_call: .
clone_size: medium-sized
v_call: TRBV6-5
j_call: TRBJ1-2
cdr3_aa: CASFRGRGLEDGYTF
cdr3_nt: TGTGCCAGCTTTAGGGGCAGGGGATTAGAGGATGGCTACACCTTC

d_call: TRBD2
clone_size: once
v_call: TRBV7-8
j_call: TRBJ2-1
cdr3_aa: CASSSGLAGGLGVNEQFF
cdr3_nt: TGTGCCAGCAGCTCTGGACTAGCGGGAGGATTAGGGGTCAATGAGCAGTTCTTC

d_call: TRBD2
clone_size: .
v_call: TRBV28
j_call: TRBJ2-3
cdr3_aa: CASSPTTPTSGRSDTQYF
cdr3_nt: TGTGCCAGCAGCCCGACCACCCCGACTAGCGGGAGATCAGATACGCAGTATTTT

d_call: .
clone_size: .
v_call: TRBV7-9
j_call: TRBJ1-2
cdr3_aa: CASSSRNYGYTF
cdr3_nt: TGTGCCAGCAGCTCACGAAACTATGGCTACACCTTC

d_call: .
clone_size: .
v_call: TRBV4-2
j_call: TRBJ2-7
cdr3_aa: CASSPEGGGLYEQYF
cdr3_nt: TGTGCCAGCAGCCCGGAGGGGGGAGGCCTCTACGAGCAGTACTTC

d_call: .
clone_size: few
v_call: TRBV6-1
j_call: TRBJ1-5
cdr3_aa: CASSEGTVVYQPQHF
cdr3_nt: TGTGCCAGCAGTGAAGGGACAGTAGTCTATCAGCCCCAGCATTTT

d_call: TRBD1
clone_size: .
v_call: TRBV9
j_call: TRBJ1-3
cdr3_aa: CASSPTGQENTIYF
cdr3_nt: TGTGCCAGCAGCCCTACAGGACAGGAAAACACCATATATTTT

d_call: .
clone_size: .
v_call: TRBV4-3
j_call: TRBJ1-3
cdr3_aa: CASSLGIGNTIYF
cdr3_nt: TGCGCCAGCAGCCTGGGGATAGGAAACACCATATATTTT

d_call: .
clone_size: few
v_call: TRBV6-5
j_call: TRBJ2-3
cdr3_aa: CASSLTVLTDTQYF
cdr3_nt: TGTGCCAGCAGTTTAACGGTTTTGACAGATACGCAGTATTTT

d_call: TRBD1
clone_size: .
v_call: TRBV6-1
j_call: TRBJ1-5
cdr3_aa: CASRSTGNQPQHF
cdr3_nt: TGTGCCAGCAGATCGACAGGGAATCAGCCCCAGCATTTT

d_call: TRBD2
clone_size: .
v_call: TRBV30
j_call: TRBJ2-7
cdr3_aa: CAWSVHFWASGADYSYEQYF
cdr3_nt: TGTGCCTGGAGTGTACATTTCTGGGCAAGCGGGGCGGATTACTCCTACGAGCAGTACTTC

d_call: .
clone_size: .
v_call: TRBV6-6
j_call: TRBJ1-1
cdr3_aa: CASSPQGGTEAFF
cdr3_nt: TGTGCCAGCAGTCCACAGGGAGGCACTGAAGCTTTCTTT

d_call: TRBD1
clone_size: .
v_call: TRBV19
j_call: TRBJ1-1
cdr3_aa: CASSFLRGTGGMNTEAFF
cdr3_nt: TGTGCCAGTAGTTTCCTACGAGGGACAGGGGGGATGAACACTGAAGCTTTCTTT

d_call: .
clone_size: .
v_call: TRBV4-1
j_call: TRBJ1-5
cdr3_aa: CASSQVDGAYSNQPQHF
cdr3_nt: TGCGCCAGCAGCCAAGTAGACGGGGCCTATAGCAATCAGCCCCAGCATTTT

d_call: TRBD2
clone_size: .
v_call: TRBV4-1
j_call: TRBJ2-1
cdr3_aa: CASSQTSGRWNEQFF
cdr3_nt: TGCGCCAGCAGCCAAACTAGCGGGAGGTGGAATGAGCAGTTCTTC

d_call: TRBD1
clone_size: once
v_call: TRBV5-8
j_call: TRBJ2-5
cdr3_aa: CASSQRQGSETQYF
cdr3_nt: TGTGCCAGCAGCCAGAGACAGGGATCAGAGACCCAGTACTTC

d_call: .
clone_size: .
v_call: TRBV27
j_call: TRBJ2-5
cdr3_aa: CASSLWGSGIVETQYF
cdr3_nt: TGTGCCAGCAGTTTATGGGGGTCGGGGATAGTGGAGACCCAGTACTTC

d_call: .
clone_size: .
v_call: TRBV30
j_call: TRBJ1-4
cdr3_aa: CAWSPSNNEKLFF
cdr3_nt: TGTGCCTGGAGTCCAAGCAATAATGAAAAACTGTTTTTT